What follows are 5 T cell receptor beta chains derived from one specimen sequenced in a study of regulatory T cells in long-lasting Graves disease. Arm-PCR of CDR3 regions and iRepertoire HTBI primers were used to build TCR beta libraries. TCRdb redid the calling of the multiplex PCR reads with MiXCR, one entry per CDR3 protein. The data show just over 600,000 distinct CDR3 sequences, 16% seen once. The time point here: newly diagnosed GD, antithyroid drugs for less than 3 months. RNA from PBMCs was the source of the TCR library. This same sample was also taken into another study, of T cells in Graves' hyperthyroidism and ophthalmopathy.

Sequencing used peripheral blood mononuclear cells (PBMCs), obtained at new diagnosis, from a patient treated with antithyroid drugs. The receptors shown here come from a woman in her twenties or thirties with Graves disease.

This clonotype has only a few counts. The chain has TRBV6-1 and TRBJ2-2, with D uncertain. The V end lost 6 bases, the J end lost 3 bases, and 14 bases lay between the germline ends. The germline CDR1 and CDR2 sequences are MNHNS and SASEGT. This CDR3 region has 15 residues. Here the CDR3 reads CASSSRTYYTGELFF. CDR3 nucleotide sequence: TGTGCCAGCAGCTCTCGGACCTATTACACCGGGGAGCTGTTTTTT.

The rearrangement uses TRBV11-2 and TRBJ2-2; perhaps D is TRBD1 or TRBD2 (6 bases each). Germline assignment: CDR1 SGHAT and CDR2 FQNNGV. V was shortened by 4 bases and J by 1 base, with 16 bases between the two germline ends. This CDR3 has 17 residues. The CDR3 loop reads CASSSWGAGGNTGELFF. The CDR3 DNA is TGTGCCAGCAGCTCCTGGGGGGCAGGTGGGAACACCGGGGAGCTGTTTTTT.

This clonotype appeared many times. The chain is built from TRBV24-1 and TRBJ2-5; maybe TRBD1 (6 bases). V was cut by 2 bases and J by 2 bases, with 8 bases left in between. Germline V gene sequence: CDR1 KGHDR, CDR2 SFDVKD. The CDR3 is 14 amino acids. The CDR3: CATSDSGTQETQYF. Written as DNA, the CDR3 is TGTGCCACCAGTGATTCAGGGACACAAGAGACCCAGTACTTC.

CDR3 in DNA: TGTGCCAGCACCAAGGGCGCTAGCGGACGAATAGGGGAGCAGTACTTC. This gives the protein CASTKGASGRIGEQYF. The V call is TRBV12-3 or TRBV12-4, the J call TRBJ2-7, with TRBD2 matching 7 bases. This CDR3 region has 16 residues. The V gene end was trimmed by 7 bases and the J gene end by 7 bases; junction bases not matched to a gene: 19.

This clonotype was seen ten or more times. The V gene is TRBV5-1, the J gene TRBJ2-7; 9 bases are shared with TRBD1. The V segment lost 8 bases and the J segment 5 bases; nucleotides outside the gene matches: 11. The germline CDR1 and CDR2 sequences are SGHRS and YFSETQ. This CDR3 contains 14 residues. CDR3 loop: CASDPGTGPHEQYF. The CDR3 coding sequence is TGCGCCAGTGATCCGGGGACAGGGCCCCACGAGCAGTACTTC.